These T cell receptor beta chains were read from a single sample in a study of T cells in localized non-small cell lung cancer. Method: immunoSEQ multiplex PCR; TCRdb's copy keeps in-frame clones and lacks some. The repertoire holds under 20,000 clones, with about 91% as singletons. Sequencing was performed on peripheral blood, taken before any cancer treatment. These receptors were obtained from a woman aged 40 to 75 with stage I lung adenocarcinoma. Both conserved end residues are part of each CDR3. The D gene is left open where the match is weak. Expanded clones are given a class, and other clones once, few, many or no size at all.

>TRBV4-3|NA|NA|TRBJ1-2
CASSQDPSQYYGYTF
TGCGCCAGCAGCCAAGATCCCTCCCAATATTATGGCTACACCTTC
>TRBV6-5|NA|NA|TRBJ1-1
CASSLTRNTEAFF
TGTGCCAGCAGTTTAACACGGAACACTGAAGCTTTCTTT
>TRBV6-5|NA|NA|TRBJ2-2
CASSYVGAGELFF
TGTGCCAGCAGTTACGTGGGGGCCGGGGAGCTGTTTTTT
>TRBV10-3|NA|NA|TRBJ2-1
CAISSAVEGRDDEQFF
TGTGCCATCAGTTCCGCCGTTGAGGGCCGAGACGATGAGCAGTTCTTC
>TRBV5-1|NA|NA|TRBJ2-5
CASSLAGELVQTQYF
TGCGCCAGCAGCTTGGCGGGGGAACTAGTTCAGACCCAGTACTTC
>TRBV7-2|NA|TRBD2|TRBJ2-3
CASSGRAGLDTQYF
TGTGCCAGCAGCGGGAGGGCGGGACTAGATACGCAGTATTTT
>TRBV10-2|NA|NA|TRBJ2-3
CASSEYLGGTDTQYF
TGCGCCAGCAGTGAATACCTCGGAGGCACAGATACGCAGTATTTT
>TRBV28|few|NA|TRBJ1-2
CASRGGLNYGYTF
TGTGCCAGCAGGGGAGGTCTTAACTATGGCTACACCTTC
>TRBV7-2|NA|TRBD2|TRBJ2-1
CASSLGGAGGKNEQFF
TGTGCCAGCAGCTTAGGAGGAGCGGGGGGGAAGAATGAGCAGTTCTTC
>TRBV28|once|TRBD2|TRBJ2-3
CASSLLTSGRGDTQYF
TGTGCCAGCAGTTTATTGACTAGCGGGAGGGGGGATACGCAGTATTTT
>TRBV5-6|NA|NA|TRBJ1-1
CASSLGPGTEAFF
TGTGCCAGCAGCTTGGGGCCGGGGACTGAAGCTTTCTTT
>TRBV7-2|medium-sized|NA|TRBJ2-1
CASSPGSGSYNEQFF
TGTGCCAGCAGCCCAGGTAGCGGCTCCTACAATGAGCAGTTCTTC
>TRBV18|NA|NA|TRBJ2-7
CASSPGDGPTYEQYF
TGTGCCAGCTCACCAGGAGACGGCCCTACCTACGAGCAGTACTTC
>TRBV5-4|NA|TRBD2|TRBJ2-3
CASGLAGGADTQYF
TGTGCCTCCGGACTAGCGGGAGGCGCAGATACGCAGTATTTT
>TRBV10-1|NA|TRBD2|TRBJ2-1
CASSDPASGRSYNEQFF
TGCGCCAGCAGTGACCCTGCTAGCGGACGCTCCTACAATGAGCAGTTCTTC
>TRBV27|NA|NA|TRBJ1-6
CASSLSTNRNNSPLHF
TGTGCCAGCAGTTTATCGACGAACAGGAATAATTCACCCCTCCACTTT
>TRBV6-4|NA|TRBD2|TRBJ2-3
CASSQSGGAPDTQYF
TGTGCCAGCAGTCAAAGCGGGGGGGCCCCAGATACGCAGTATTTT
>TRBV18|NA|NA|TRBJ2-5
CASSEETQYF
TGTGCCAGCTCGGAGGAGACCCAGTACTTC
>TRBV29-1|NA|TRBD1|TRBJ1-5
CSVVTTTGDSNQPQHF
TGCAGCGTTGTAACGACGACAGGGGATAGCAATCAGCCCCAGCATTTT
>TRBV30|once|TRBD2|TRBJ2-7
CAWSDPGLEGSYEQYF
TGTGCCTGGAGCGACCCGGGACTAGAGGGGTCCTACGAGCAGTACTTC
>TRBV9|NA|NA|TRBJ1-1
CASSVLGNQAFF
TGTGCCAGCAGTGTCCTCGGGAACCAAGCTTTCTTT
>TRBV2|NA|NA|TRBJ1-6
CASSESVYNSPLHF
TGTGCCAGCAGTGAATCAGTGTATAATTCACCCCTCCACTTT
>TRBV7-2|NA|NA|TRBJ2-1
CASSLAQGGTDEQFF
TGTGCCAGCAGCTTAGCGCAGGGAGGAACAGATGAGCAGTTCTTC
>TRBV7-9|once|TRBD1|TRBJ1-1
CASSSPQGANPEAFF
TGTGCCAGCAGCTCACCACAGGGGGCGAACCCTGAAGCTTTCTTT
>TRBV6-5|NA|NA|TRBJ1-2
CAANRGGPNYGYTF
TGTGCCGCGAATCGGGGCGGCCCAAACTATGGCTACACCTTC
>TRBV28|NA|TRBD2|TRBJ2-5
CASTYDPSGRDETQYF
TGTGCCAGCACGTACGATCCTAGCGGGAGGGATGAGACCCAGTACTTC
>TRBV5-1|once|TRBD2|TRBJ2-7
CASSRGLHEEQYF
TGCGCCAGCAGCAGGGGACTACATGAGGAGCAGTACTTC
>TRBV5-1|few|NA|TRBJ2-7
CASSRDSSSLTYEQYF
TGCGCCAGCAGCCGCGACAGTTCCTCCCTGACCTACGAGCAGTACTTC
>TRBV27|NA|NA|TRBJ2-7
CASSLGGPDTYEQYF
TGTGCCAGCAGCTTGGGGGGGCCCGATACCTACGAGCAGTACTTC
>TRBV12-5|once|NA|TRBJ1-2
CASGLGDGIYGYTF
TGTGCTAGTGGTTTGGGCGACGGAATCTATGGCTACACCTTC
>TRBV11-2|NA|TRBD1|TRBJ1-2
CASSLFGGQGAGGYTF
TGTGCCAGCAGCTTGTTCGGTGGACAGGGGGCCGGGGGCTACACCTTC
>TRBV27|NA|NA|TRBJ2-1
CASSSGEGRNNEQFF
TGTGCCAGCAGTTCCGGGGAAGGACGAAACAATGAGCAGTTCTTC
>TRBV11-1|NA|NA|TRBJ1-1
CASSFGGGGTEAFF
TGTGCCAGCAGCTTCGGGGGAGGTGGCACTGAAGCTTTCTTT
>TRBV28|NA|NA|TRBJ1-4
CATRGRGNEKLFF
TGTGCCACCCGGGGGAGGGGTAATGAAAAACTGTTTTTT
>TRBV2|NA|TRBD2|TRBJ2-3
CASSGPSTRGTDTQYF
TGTGCCAGCAGTGGACCCTCGACGCGGGGGACAGATACGCAGTATTTT
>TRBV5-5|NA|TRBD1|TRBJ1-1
CASSPWDRRETEAFF
TGTGCCAGCAGCCCGTGGGACAGGCGGGAAACTGAAGCTTTCTTT
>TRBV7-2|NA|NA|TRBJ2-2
CASSLGPPASTGELFF
TGTGCCAGCAGCTTAGGACCTCCCGCGAGTACCGGGGAGCTGTTTTTT
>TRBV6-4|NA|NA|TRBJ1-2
CASSYSETASYGYTF
TGTGCCAGCAGTTACTCGGAAACGGCGAGCTATGGCTACACCTTC
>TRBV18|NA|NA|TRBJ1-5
CASSPGAGDQPQHF
TGTGCCAGCTCACCAGGGGCAGGGGATCAGCCCCAGCATTTT
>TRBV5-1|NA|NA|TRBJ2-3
CASQKPDSGASTDTQYF
TGCGCCAGCCAAAAGCCGGATAGCGGAGCTAGCACAGATACGCAGTATTTT
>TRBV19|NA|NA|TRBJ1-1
CASSIGGIDRNTEAFF
TGTGCCAGTAGTATAGGGGGTATCGACAGGAACACTGAAGCTTTCTTT
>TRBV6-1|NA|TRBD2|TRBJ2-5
CASSGGLAGFWETQYF
TGTGCCAGCAGTGGGGGACTAGCGGGGTTCTGGGAGACCCAGTACTTC
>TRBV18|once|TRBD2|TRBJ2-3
CASSPRGASPGLGAQMAQYF
TGTGCCAGCTCACCGCGCGGGGCCTCGCCGGGACTAGGCGCCCAAATGGCGCAGTATTTT
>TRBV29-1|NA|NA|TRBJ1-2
CSVSRDGNYGYTF
TGCAGCGTGAGCCGGGACGGAAACTATGGCTACACCTTC
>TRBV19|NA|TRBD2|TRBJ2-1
CASSSWTSGGASEQFF
TGTGCCAGTAGTAGCTGGACTAGCGGGGGGGCTAGTGAGCAGTTCTTC
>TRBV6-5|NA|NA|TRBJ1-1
CASSSGARSEAFF
TGTGCCAGCAGTTCCGGGGCCAGGAGTGAAGCTTTCTTT
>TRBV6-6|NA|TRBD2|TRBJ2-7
CASSRDGTSDYEQYF
TGTGCCAGTTCTAGGGACGGGACTAGCGACTACGAGCAGTACTTC
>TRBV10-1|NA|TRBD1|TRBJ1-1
CASSDGQGGTEAFF
TGCGCCAGCAGTGACGGACAGGGAGGCACTGAAGCTTTCTTT
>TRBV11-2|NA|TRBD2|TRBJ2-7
CASSPRSSGGPTYEQYF
TGTGCCAGCAGCCCCCGGTCTAGCGGGGGGCCTACCTACGAGCAGTACTTC
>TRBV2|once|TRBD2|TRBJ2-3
CASRVAGRTDTQYF
TGTGCCAGCAGAGTAGCGGGGCGCACAGATACGCAGTATTTT
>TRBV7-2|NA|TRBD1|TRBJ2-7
CASSLDRTGVDEQYF
TGTGCCAGCAGCTTAGACAGGACAGGGGTGGACGAGCAGTACTTC
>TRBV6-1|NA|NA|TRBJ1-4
CASRYHEHINEKLFF
TGTGCCAGCAGATATCACGAGCACATTAATGAAAAACTGTTTTTT
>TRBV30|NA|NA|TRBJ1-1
CAWSARVRRGTEAFF
TGTGCCTGGAGTGCCCGAGTCAGGCGGGGTACTGAAGCTTTCTTT